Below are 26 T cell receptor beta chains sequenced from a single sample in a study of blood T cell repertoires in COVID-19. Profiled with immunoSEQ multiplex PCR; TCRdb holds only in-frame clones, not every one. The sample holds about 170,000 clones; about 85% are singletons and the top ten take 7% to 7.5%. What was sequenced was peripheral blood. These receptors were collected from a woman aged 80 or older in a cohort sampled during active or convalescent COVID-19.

The CDR3 sequence: CASRPSGDLETQYF. CDR3 sequence (DNA): TGTGCCAGCAGACCTTCAGGGGACCTGGAGACCCAGTACTTC. The V and J genes are TRBV28 and TRBJ2-5; maybe TRBD1 (6 bases). Germline V gives CDR1 MDHEN, CDR2 SYDVKM. The CDR3 sequence is 14 residues long. The V end was cut by 6 bases, the J end by 5 bases, with 16 bases between.

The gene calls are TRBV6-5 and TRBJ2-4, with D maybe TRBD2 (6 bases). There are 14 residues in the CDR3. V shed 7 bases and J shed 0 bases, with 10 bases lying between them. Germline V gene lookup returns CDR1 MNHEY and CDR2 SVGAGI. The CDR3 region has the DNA TGTGCCAGCATGGGGGGTCCAGCCAAAAACATTCAGTACTTC. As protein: CASMGGPAKNIQYF.

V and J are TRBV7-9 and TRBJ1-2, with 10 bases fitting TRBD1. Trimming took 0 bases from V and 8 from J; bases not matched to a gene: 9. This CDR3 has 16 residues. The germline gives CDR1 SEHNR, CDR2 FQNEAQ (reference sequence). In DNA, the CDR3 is TGTGCCAGCAGCTTAGCGACGGGACAGGGGTCCCTCGGCTACACCTTC. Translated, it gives CASSLATGQGSLGYTF.

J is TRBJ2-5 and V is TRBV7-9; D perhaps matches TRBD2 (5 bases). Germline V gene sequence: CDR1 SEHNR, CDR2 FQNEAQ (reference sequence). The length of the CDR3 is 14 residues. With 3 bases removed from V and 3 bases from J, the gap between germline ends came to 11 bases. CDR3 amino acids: CASSFTRRKETQYF. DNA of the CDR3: TGTGCCAGCAGCTTCACTAGGAGAAAAGAGACCCAGTACTTC.

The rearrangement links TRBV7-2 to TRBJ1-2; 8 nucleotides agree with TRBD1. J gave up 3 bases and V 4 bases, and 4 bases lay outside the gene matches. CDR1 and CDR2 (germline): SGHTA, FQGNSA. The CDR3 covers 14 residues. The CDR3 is CASSSQGADYGYTF. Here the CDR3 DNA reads TGTGCCAGCAGCTCCCAGGGGGCGGACTATGGCTACACCTTC.

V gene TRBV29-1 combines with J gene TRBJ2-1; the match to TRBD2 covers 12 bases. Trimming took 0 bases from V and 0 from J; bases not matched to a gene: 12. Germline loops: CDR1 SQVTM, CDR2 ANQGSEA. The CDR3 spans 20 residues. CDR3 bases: TGCAGCGTTGAAGATCATAAACTAGCGGGAGGACTAAGCTCCTACAATGAGCAGTTCTTC. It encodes CSVEDHKLAGGLSSYNEQFF.

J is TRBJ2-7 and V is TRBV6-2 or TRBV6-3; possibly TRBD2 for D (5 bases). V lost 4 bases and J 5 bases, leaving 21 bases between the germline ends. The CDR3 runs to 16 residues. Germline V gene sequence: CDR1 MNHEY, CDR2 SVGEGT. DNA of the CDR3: TGTGCCAGCAGTTCGTCCCGGGCGCGATGGGGAGACGAGCAGTACTTC. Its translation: CASSSSRARWGDEQYF.

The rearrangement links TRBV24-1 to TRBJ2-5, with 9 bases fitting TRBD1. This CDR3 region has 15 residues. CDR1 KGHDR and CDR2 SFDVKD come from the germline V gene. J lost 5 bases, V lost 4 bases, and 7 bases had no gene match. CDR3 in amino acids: CATSDSGQGKETQYF. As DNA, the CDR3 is TGTGCCACCAGTGACAGCGGACAGGGGAAGGAGACCCAGTACTTC.

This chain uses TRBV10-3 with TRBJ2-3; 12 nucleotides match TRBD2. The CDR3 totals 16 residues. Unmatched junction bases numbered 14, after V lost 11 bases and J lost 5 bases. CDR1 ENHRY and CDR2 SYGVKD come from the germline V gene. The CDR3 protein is CASFPSGRALEDTQYF. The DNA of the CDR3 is TGTGCCTCGTTCCCTAGCGGGAGGGCCCTCGAAGATACGCAGTATTTT.

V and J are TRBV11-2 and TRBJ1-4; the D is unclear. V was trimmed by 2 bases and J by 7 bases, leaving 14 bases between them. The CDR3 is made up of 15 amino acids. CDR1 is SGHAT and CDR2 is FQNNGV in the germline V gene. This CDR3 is CASSLSYGEGEKLFF. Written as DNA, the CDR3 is TGTGCCAGCAGCTTATCGTACGGGGAAGGTGAAAAACTGTTTTTT.

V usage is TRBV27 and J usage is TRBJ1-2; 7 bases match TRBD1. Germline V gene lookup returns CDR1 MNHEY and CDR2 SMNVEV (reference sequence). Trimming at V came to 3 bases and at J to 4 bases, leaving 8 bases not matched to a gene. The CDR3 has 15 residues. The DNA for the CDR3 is TGTGCCAGCAGTTTGGCGAGCACAGGGGTCTATGGCTACACCTTC. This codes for CASSLASTGVYGYTF.

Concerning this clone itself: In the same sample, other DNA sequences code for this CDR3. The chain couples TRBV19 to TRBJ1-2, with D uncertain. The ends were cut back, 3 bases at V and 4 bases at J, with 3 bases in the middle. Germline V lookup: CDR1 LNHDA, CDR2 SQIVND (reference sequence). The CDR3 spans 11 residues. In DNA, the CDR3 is TGTGCCAGTAGTATCGGCTATGGCTACACCTTC. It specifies CASSIGYGYTF.

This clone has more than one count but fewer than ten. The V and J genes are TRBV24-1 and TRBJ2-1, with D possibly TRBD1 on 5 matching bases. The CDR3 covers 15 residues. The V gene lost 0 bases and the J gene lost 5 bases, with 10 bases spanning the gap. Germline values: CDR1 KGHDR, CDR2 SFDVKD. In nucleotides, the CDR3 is TGTGCCACCAGTGATTTGCGGACACCCCACAATGAGCAGTTCTTC. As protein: CATSDLRTPHNEQFF.

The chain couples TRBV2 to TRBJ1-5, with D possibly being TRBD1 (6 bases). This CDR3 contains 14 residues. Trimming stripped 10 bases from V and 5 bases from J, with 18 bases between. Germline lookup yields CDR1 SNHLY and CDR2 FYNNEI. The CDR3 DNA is TGTGCCACCACACCCGACCAGGGGTATCAGCCCCAGCATTTT. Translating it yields CATTPDQGYQPQHF.

Written as DNA, the CDR3 is TGTGCCAGCAGTGTAACAGCCTACGAGCAGTACTTC. It is translated as CASSVTAYEQYF. The chain joins TRBV2 to TRBJ2-7, with D uncertain. The CDR3 is made up of 12 amino acids. Trimming removed 4 bases at V and 2 bases at J, with 6 bases between. Germline CDR1 reads SNHLY; CDR2 reads FYNNEI.

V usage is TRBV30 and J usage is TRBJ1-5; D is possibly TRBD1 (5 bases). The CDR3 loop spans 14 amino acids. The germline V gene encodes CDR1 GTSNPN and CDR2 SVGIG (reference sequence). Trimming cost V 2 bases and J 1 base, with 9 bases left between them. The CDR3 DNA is TGTGCCTGGAGTAAAGGGGTCAGCAATCAGCCCCAGCATTTT. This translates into CAWSKGVSNQPQHF. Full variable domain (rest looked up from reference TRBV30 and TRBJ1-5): SQTIHQWPATLVQPVGSPLSLECTVEGTSNPNLYWYRQAAGRGLQLLFYSVGIGQISSEVPQNLSASRPQDRQFILSSKKLLLSDSGFYLCAWSKGVSNQPQHFGDGTRLSIL.

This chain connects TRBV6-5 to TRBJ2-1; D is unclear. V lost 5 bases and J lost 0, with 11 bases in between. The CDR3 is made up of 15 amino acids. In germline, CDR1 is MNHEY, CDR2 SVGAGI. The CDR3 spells CASSPIASSYNEQFF. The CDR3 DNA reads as TGTGCCAGCAGTCCCATAGCCAGCTCCTACAATGAGCAGTTCTTC.

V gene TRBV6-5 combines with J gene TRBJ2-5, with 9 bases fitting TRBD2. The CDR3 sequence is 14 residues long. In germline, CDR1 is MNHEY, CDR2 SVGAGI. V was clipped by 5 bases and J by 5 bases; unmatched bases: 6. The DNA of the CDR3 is TGTGCCAGCAGTACCCTTAGCGGGAGTGAGACCCAGTACTTC. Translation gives CASSTLSGSETQYF.

The CDR3 bases are TGTGCCAGCAGGCCAGAGACAGGTCGGTCTGGAAACACCATATATTTT. Its protein is CASRPETGRSGNTIYF. V and J are TRBV2 and TRBJ1-3, with D perhaps TRBD1 (6 bases). Germline-derived CDR1 and CDR2 are SNHLY and FYNNEI. This CDR3 region has 16 residues. Trimming stripped 6 bases from V and 1 base from J, with 16 bases between. The entire variable domain, with the rest obtained from reference TRBV2 and TRBJ1-3, is as follows: EPEVTQTPSHQVTQMGQEVILRCVPISNHLYFYWYRQILGQKVEFLVSFYNNEISEKSEIFDDQFSVERPDGSNFTLKIRSTKLEDSAMYFCASRPETGRSGNTIYFGEGSWLTVV.

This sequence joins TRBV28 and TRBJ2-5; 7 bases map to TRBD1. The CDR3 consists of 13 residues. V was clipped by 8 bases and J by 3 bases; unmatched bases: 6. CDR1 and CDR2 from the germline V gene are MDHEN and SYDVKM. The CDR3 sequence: CASGDRVEETQYF. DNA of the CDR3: TGTGCCAGCGGCGACAGGGTGGAAGAGACCCAGTACTTC.

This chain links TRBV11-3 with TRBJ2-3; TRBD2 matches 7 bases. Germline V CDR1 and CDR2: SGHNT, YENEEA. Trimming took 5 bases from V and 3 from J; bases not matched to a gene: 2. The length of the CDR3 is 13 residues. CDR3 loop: CASSPGRTDTQYF. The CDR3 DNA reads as TGTGCCAGCAGCCCCGGGAGGACAGATACGCAGTATTTT.

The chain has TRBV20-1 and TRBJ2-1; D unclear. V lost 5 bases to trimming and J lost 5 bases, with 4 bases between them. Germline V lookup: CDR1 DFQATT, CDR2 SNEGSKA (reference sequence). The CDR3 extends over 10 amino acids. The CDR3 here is CSAFNNEQFF. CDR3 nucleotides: TGCAGTGCTTTTAACAATGAGCAGTTCTTC.

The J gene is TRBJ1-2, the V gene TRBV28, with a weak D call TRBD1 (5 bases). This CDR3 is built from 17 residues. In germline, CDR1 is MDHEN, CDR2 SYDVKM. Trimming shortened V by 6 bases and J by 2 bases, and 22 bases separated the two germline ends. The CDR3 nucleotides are TGTGCCAGCAGCACCGTTCCGGCAGGGAGGCCAAACTATGGCTACACCTTC. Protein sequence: CASSTVPAGRPNYGYTF.

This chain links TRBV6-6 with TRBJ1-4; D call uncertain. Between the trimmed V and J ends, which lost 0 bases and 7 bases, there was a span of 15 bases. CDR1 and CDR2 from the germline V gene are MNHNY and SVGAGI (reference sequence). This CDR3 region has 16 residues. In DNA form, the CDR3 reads TGTGCCAGCAGTTACTCGATCGGTGAGGCGGCTGAAAAACTGTTTTTT. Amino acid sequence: CASSYSIGEAAEKLFF.

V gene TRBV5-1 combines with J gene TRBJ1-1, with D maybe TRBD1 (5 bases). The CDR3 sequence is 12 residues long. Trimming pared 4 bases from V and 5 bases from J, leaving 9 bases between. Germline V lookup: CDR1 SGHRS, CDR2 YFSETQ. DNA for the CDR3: TGCGCCAGCAGCGTGCAGGGAACTGAAGCTTTCTTT. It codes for CASSVQGTEAFF.

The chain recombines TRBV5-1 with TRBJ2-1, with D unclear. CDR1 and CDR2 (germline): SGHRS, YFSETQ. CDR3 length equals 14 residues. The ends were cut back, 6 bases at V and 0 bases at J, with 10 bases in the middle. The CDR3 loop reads CASKELSSYNEQFF. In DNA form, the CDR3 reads TGCGCCAGCAAGGAGCTAAGCTCCTACAATGAGCAGTTCTTC.